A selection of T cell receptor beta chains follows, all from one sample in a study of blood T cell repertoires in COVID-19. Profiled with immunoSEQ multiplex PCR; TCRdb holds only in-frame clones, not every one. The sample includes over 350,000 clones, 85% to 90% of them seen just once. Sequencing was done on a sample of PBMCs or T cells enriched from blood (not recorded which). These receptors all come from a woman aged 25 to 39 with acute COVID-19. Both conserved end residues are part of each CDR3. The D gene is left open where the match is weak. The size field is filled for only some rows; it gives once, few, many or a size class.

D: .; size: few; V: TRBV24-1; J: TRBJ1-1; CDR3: CATSDASLTGWGPEAFF; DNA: TGTGCCACCAGTGATGCCTCCCTAACAGGGTGGGGGCCTGAAGCTTTCTTT
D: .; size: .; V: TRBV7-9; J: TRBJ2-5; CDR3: CASSRTETQETQYF; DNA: TGTGCCAGCAGCCGGACAGAAACCCAAGAGACCCAGTACTTC
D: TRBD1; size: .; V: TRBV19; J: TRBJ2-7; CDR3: CASSSDRRTYEQYF; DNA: TGTGCCAGTAGTTCGGACAGGCGAACCTACGAGCAGTACTTC
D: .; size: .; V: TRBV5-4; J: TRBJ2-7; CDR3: CASSFVGGEQYF; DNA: TGTGCCAGCAGCTTCGTGGGGGGAGAGCAGTACTTC
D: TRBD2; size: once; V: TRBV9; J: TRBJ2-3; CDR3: CASSGGSGGVQDTQYF; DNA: TGTGCCAGCAGCGGGGGGAGCGGGGGTGTTCAAGATACGCAGTATTTT
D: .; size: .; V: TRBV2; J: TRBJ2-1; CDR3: CASSEIWGAEQFF; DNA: TGTGCCAGCAGTGAAATTTGGGGCGCTGAGCAGTTCTTC
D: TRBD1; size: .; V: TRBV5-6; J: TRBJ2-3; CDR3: CASSIDRGDTQYF; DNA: TGTGCCAGCAGCATCGACAGGGGCGATACGCAGTATTTT
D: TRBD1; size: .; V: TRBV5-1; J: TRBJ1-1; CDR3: CASSLRTGNTEAFF; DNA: TGCGCCAGCAGCTTACGGACAGGGAACACTGAAGCTTTCTTT
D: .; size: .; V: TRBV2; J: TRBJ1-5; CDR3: CASSEFRDGNQPQHF; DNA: TGTGCCAGCAGTGAATTCCGAGATGGCAATCAGCCCCAGCATTTT
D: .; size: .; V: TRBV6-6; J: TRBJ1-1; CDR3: CASSYGALETEAFF; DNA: TGTGCCAGCAGTTACGGGGCTCTGGAAACTGAAGCTTTCTTT
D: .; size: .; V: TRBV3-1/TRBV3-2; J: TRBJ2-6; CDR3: CASSPIQGRGSGANVLTF; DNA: TGTGCCAGCAGCCCAATACAGGGTCGAGGCTCTGGGGCCAACGTCCTGACTTTC
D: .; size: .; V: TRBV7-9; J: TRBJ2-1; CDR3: CASSLDTDSNEQFF; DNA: TGTGCCAGCAGCTTAGACACTGACAGCAATGAGCAGTTCTTC
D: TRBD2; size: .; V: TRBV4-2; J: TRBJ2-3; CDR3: CASSQGLAAGTDTQYF; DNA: TGTGCCAGCAGCCAGGGTCTAGCGGCTGGCACAGATACGCAGTATTTT
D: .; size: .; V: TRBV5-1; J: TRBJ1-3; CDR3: CASSLDGGATGNTIYF; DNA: TGCGCCAGCAGCTTGGACGGGGGGGCCACTGGAAACACCATATATTTT
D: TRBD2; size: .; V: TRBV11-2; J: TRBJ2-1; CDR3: CASSLGLAGAFDNEQFF; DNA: TGTGCCAGCAGCTTAGGTCTAGCGGGGGCCTTTGACAATGAGCAGTTCTTC
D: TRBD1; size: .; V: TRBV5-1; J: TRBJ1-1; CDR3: CASSSQGANTEAFF; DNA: TGCGCCAGCAGCTCCCAGGGGGCTAACACTGAAGCTTTCTTT
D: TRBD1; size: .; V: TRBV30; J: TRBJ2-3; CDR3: CAWSPDRGDTQYF; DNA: TGTGCCTGGAGTCCGGACAGGGGAGATACGCAGTATTTT
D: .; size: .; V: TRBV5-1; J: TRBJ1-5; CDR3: CASSPEGGIGRPQHF; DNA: TGCGCCAGCAGCCCAGAGGGAGGGATCGGTCGGCCCCAGCATTTT
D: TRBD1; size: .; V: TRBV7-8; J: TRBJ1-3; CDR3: CASSWGQGSSGNTIYF; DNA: TGTGCCAGCAGCTGGGGACAGGGCTCATCGGGAAACACCATATATTTT
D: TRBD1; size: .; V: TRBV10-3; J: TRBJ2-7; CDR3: CAIRRDSSYEQYF; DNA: TGTGCCATCAGGAGGGACAGCTCCTACGAGCAGTACTTC
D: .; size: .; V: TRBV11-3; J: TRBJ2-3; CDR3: CASSLGQGHSDTQYF; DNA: TGTGCCAGCAGCTTGGGGCAGGGGCACTCAGATACGCAGTATTTT
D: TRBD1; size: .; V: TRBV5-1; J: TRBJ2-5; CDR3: CASSLEGQGLGETQYF; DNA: TGCGCCAGCAGCTTGGAAGGACAGGGGCTAGGAGAGACCCAGTACTTC
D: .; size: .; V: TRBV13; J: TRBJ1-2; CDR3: CASSLGEGSMGYGYTF; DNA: TGTGCCAGCAGCTTAGGCGAGGGTAGTATGGGCTATGGCTACACCTTC
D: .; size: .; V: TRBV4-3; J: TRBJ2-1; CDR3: CASSRSPSYPYNEQFF; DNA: TGCGCCAGCAGCCGTAGCCCCTCCTATCCTTACAATGAGCAGTTCTTC
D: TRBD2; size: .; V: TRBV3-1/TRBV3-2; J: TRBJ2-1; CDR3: CASSPREGLFLEFF; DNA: TGTGCCAGCAGCCCAAGGGAGGGGCTATTTTTGGAGTTCTTC
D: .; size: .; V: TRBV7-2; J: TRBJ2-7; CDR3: CASSLQGPEQYF; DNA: TGTGCCAGCAGCTTACAGGGGCCCGAGCAGTACTTC
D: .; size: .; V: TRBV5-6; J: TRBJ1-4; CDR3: CASSSPPGNEKLFF; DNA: TGTGCCAGCAGCTCACCCCCCGGGAATGAAAAACTGTTTTTT
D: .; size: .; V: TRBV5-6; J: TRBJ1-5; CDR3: CASSLAHSHQPQHF; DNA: TGTGCCAGCAGCTTGGCACACAGCCATCAGCCCCAGCATTTT
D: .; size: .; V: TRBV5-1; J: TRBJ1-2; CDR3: CASSSGDTYGYTF; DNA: TGCGCCAGCAGCAGTGGGGACACCTATGGCTACACCTTC
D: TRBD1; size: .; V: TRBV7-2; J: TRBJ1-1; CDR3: CASSLNRRGGRGNTEAFF; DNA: TGTGCCAGCAGCTTAAACAGAAGAGGGGGCAGGGGGAACACTGAAGCTTTCTTT
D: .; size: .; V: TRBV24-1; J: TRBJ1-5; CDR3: CATSDFLRGNQPQHF; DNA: TGTGCCACCAGTGATTTCCTCCGAGGCAATCAGCCCCAGCATTTT
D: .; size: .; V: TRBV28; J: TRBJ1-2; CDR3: CASSGSGRGNYGYTF; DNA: TGTGCCAGCAGTGGGTCAGGAAGGGGAAACTATGGCTACACCTTC
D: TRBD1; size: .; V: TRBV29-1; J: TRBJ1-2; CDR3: CSVGTGDYGYTF; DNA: TGCAGCGTTGGAACAGGGGACTATGGCTACACCTTC
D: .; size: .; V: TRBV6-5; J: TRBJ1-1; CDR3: CASRPRSWDTEAFF; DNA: TGTGCCAGCAGACCCCGGAGCTGGGACACTGAAGCTTTCTTT
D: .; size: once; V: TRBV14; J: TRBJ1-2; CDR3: CASSPTTDTNYGYTF; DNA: TGTGCCAGCAGCCCGACTACTGACACCAACTATGGCTACACCTTC
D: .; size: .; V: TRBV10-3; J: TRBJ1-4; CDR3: CAISATVGGEKLFF; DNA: TGTGCCATCAGTGCGACGGTTGGAGGAGAAAAACTGTTTTTT
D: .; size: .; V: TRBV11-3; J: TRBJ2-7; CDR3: CASSLGFGGTYEQYF; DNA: TGTGCCAGCAGCTTAGGCTTCGGCGGGACCTACGAGCAGTACTTC
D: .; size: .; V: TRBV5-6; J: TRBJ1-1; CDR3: CASSLGAGVTEAFF; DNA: TGTGCCAGCAGCTTGGGGGCGGGGGTGACTGAAGCTTTCTTT
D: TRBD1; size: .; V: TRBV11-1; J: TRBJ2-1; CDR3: CASSLARGQVFNEQFF; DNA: TGTGCCAGCAGCTTGGCGAGAGGACAGGTCTTCAATGAGCAGTTCTTC
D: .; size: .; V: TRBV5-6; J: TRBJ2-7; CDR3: CASSPRTHTYEQYF; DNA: TGTGCCAGCAGCCCGAGGACACACACCTACGAGCAGTACTTC
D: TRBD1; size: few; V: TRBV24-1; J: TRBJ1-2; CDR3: CATSKGQGYGYTF; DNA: TGTGCCACCAGTAAGGGACAGGGATATGGCTACACCTTC
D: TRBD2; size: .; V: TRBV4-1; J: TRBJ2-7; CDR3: CASSYSSGGLYEQYF; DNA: TGCGCCAGCAGCTACTCTAGCGGGGGACTATACGAGCAGTACTTC
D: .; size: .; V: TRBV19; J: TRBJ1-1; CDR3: CASSILGARTEAFF; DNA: TGTGCCAGTAGTATCTTAGGGGCGCGGACTGAAGCTTTCTTT
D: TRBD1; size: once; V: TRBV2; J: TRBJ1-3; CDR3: CASRQDRAGGNTIYF; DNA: TGTGCCAGCAGGCAGGACAGGGCTGGAGGAAACACCATATATTTT
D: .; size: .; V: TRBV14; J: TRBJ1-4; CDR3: CASSLQGSGEKLFF; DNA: TGTGCCAGCAGCTTACAGGGATCGGGTGAAAAACTGTTTTTT
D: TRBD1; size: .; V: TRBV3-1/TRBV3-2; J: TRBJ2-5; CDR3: CASSRMGQLNPTQYF; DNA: TGTGCCAGCAGCCGGATGGGACAGCTCAACCCGACCCAGTACTTC
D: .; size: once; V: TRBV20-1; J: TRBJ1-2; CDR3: CSASLPAGMDYGYTF; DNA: TGCAGTGCTAGTTTACCGGCAGGGATGGACTATGGCTACACCTTC
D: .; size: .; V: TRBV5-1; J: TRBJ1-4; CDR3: CASSFSLGATNEKLFF; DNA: TGCGCCAGCAGCTTTTCTTTGGGAGCAACTAATGAAAAACTGTTTTTT
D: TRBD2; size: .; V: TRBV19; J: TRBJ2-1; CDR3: CASSPTSGGVLEQFF; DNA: TGTGCCAGTAGCCCCACTAGCGGGGGGGTTTTAGAGCAGTTCTTC
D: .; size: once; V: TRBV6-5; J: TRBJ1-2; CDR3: CASTPAGSNYGYTF; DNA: TGTGCCAGCACCCCGGCGGGCAGCAACTATGGCTACACCTTC
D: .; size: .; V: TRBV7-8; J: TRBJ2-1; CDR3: CASSLSGYNEQFF; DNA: TGTGCCAGCAGCTTATCAGGGTACAATGAGCAGTTCTTC
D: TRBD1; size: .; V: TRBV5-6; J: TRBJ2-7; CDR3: CASSYRQGPYEQYF; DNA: TGTGCCAGCAGCTATAGACAGGGTCCCTACGAGCAGTACTTC
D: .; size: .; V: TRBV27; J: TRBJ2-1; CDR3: CASTFLLGGSSSYNEQFF; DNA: TGTGCCAGCACCTTCCTTCTGGGGGGATCTAGCTCCTACAATGAGCAGTTCTTC
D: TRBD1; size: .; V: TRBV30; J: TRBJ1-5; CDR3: CAWSPDRGGQPQHF; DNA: TGTGCCTGGAGTCCGGACAGGGGTGGTCAGCCCCAGCATTTT
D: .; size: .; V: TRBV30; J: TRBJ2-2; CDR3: CASGVGGASTGELFF; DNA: TGTGCCTCGGGGGTTGGGGGGGCGAGCACCGGGGAGCTGTTTTTT
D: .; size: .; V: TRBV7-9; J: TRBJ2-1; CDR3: CASSLSRSSYNEQFF; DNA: TGTGCCAGCAGCTTATCCCGGAGCTCCTACAATGAGCAGTTCTTC
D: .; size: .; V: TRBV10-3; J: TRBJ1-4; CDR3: CAISESRQPFGLFF; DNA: TGTGCCATCAGTGAGTCGAGGCAGCCCTTCGGACTGTTTTTT
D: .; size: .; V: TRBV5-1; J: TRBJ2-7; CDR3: CASSLAPAYEQYF; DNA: TGCGCCAGCAGCTTGGCCCCCGCCTACGAGCAGTACTTC
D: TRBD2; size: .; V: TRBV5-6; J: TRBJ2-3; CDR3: CASSLAGVTSGDTDTQYF; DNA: TGTGCCAGCAGCTTGGCCGGTGTAACTAGCGGGGACACAGATACGCAGTATTTT